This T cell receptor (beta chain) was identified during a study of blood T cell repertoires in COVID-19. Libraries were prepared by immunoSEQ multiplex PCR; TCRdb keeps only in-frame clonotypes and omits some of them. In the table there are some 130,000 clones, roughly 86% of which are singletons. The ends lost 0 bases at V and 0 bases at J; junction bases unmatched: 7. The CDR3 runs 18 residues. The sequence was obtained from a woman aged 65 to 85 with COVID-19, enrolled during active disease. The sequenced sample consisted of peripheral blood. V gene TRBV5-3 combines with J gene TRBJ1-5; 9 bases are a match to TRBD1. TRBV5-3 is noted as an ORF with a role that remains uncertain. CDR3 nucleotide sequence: TGTGCCAGAAGCTTGGTAGGGACAGGGCATTATAGCAATCAGCCCCAGCATTTT. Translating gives CARSLVGTGHYSNQPQHF.